The entry below describes one T cell receptor beta chain. Its antigen is not identified. This entry belongs to a study of OX40 agonist ivuxolimab in advanced cancers. Study background: Prior anti-PD-1, anti-PD-L1 or anti-CTLA-4 therapy did not bar entry, and approximately 40% had some. Findings and caveats of the study: Among the lowest peripheral clonal expansion occurred in 0.1-3.0 mg/kg partial responders.

Produced via immunoSEQ multiplex PCR; TCRdb's table is partial and in-frame only. The repertoire has more than 50,000 clones, approximately 90% of them found once; the top ten carry just under 0.35%. Per germline, CDR1 SGHTS and CDR2 YDEGEE. This CDR3 has 14 residues. Trimming took 3 bases from V and 4 from J, leaving 11 bases between them. Sequences were derived from CD4+ or CD8+ T cells sorted from blood, sampled in a trial of the OX40 agonist ivuxolimab. The chain is built from TRBV5-8 and TRBJ2-1, with a tentative D call TRBD1 (5 bases). This sequence originates from an adult with an advanced solid tumor such as melanoma, head and neck, liver or kidney cancer. CDR3: CASSSWGQYNEQFF. CDR3 in DNA: TGTGCCAGCAGCTCCTGGGGCCAGTACAATGAGCAGTTCTTC.